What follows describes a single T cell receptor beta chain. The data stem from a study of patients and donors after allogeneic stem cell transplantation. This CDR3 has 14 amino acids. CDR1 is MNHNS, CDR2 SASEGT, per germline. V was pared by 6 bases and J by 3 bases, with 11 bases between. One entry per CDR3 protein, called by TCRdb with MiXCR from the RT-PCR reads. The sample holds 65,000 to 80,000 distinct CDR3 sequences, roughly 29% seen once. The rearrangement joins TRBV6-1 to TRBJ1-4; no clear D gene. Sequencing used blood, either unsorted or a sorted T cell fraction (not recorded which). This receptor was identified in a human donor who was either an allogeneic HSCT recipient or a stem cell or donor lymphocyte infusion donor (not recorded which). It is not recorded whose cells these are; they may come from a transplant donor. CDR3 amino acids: CASSVRRSNEKLFF. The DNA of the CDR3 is TGTGCCAGCAGCGTCAGGAGGTCTAATGAAAAACTGTTTTTT.